This T cell receptor (beta chain) emerged from a study of graft-versus-host responses after intestinal transplantation. As concerns this clone: Its antigen is not identified.

The table came from immunoSEQ multiplex PCR; TCRdb's copy has only in-frame clones and leaves some out. The sample contains 90,000 to 100,000 clones, 91% of which appear only once. Germline values: CDR1 MDHEN, CDR2 SYDVKM. V was clipped by 6 bases and J by 2 bases; unmatched bases: 16. The CDR3 is 18 residues long. The chain joins TRBV28 to TRBJ1-2, with 9 bases fitting TRBD1. The sequence was obtained from a human donor who received an intestinal transplant. The specimen was unstimulated CD8+ T cells sorted from spleen or lymph node cells, collected before intestinal transplant. CDR3 bases: TGTGCCAGCAGCCTAACCATCGAAGGGACAGGGAAGAACTATGGCTACACCTTC. It codes for CASSLTIEGTGKNYGYTF.